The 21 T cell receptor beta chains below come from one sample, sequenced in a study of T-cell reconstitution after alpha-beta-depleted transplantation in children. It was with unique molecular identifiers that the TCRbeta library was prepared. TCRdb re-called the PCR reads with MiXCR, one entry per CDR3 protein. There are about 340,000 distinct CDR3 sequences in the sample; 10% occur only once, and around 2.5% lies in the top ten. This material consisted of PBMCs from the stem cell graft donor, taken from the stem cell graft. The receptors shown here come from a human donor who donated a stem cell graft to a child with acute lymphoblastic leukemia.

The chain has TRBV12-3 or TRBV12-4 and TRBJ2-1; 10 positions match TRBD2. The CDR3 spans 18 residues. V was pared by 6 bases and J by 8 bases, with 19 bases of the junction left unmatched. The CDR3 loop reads CASRPISSLAGRGDEQFF. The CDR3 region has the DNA TGTGCCAGCAGGCCAATCTCTTCACTAGCGGGAAGGGGGGATGAGCAGTTCTTC.

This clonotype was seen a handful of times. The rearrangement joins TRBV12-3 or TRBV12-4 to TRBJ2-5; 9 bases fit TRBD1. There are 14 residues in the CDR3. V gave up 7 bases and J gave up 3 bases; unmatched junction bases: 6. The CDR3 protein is CASTLRTGEETQYF. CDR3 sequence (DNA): TGTGCCAGCACCTTACGGACAGGGGAAGAGACCCAGTACTTC.

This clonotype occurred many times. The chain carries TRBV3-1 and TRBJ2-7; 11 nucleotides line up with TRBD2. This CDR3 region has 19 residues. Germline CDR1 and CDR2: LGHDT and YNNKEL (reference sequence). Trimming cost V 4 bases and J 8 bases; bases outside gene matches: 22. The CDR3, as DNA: TGTGCCAGCAGCCCCCCACCGGGACTAGCGGCAGGGGTGCCATACAAGCAGTACTTC. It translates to CASSPPPGLAAGVPYKQYF.

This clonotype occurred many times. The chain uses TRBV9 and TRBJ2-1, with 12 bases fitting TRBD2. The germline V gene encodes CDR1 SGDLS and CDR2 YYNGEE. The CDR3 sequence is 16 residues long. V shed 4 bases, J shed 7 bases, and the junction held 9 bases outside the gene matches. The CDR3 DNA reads TGTGCCAGCAGCTCCCAGCCGGGACTAGCGGGTAATGAGCAGTTCTTC. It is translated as CASSSQPGLAGNEQFF. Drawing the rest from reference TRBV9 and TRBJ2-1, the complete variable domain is DSGVTQTPKHLITATGQRVTLRCSPRSGDLSVYWYQQSLDQGLQFLIQYYNGEERAKGNILERFSAQQFPDLHSELNLSSLELGDSALYFCASSSQPGLAGNEQFFGPGTRLTVL.

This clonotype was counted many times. CDR3 residues: CASSLEGASGRDEQFF. In nucleotides, the CDR3 is TGCGCCAGCAGCCTGGAAGGAGCTAGCGGGAGGGATGAGCAGTTCTTC. The chain uses TRBV5-1 and TRBJ2-1, with 12 bases matching TRBD2. CDR3 length equals 16 residues. Germline V gene lookup returns CDR1 SGHRS and CDR2 YFSETQ. V lost 4 bases to trimming and J lost 8 bases; unmatched junction nucleotides: 10.

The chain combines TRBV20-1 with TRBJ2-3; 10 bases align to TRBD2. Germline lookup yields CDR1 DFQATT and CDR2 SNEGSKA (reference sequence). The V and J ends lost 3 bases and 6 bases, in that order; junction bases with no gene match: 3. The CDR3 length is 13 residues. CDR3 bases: TGCAGTGCTAGTCCAGCGGGAGGGGATACGCAGTATTTT. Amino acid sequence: CSASPAGGDTQYF.

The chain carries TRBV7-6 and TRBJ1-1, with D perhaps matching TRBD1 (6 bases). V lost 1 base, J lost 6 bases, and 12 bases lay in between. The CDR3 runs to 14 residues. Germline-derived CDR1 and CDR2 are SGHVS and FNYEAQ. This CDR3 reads CASSLGSRGSEAFF. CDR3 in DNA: TGTGCCAGCAGCTTAGGAAGCAGGGGCTCTGAAGCTTTCTTT.

CDR3 sequence reads: CASTTEGGRETQYF. The CDR3 bases are TGTGCCAGCACCACTGAGGGGGGACGAGAGACCCAGTACTTC. This chain connects TRBV12-3 or TRBV12-4 to TRBJ2-5, with D tentatively TRBD1 or TRBD2 (6 bases each). The CDR3 has 14 amino acids. V lost 7 bases and J 4 bases, leaving 16 bases between the germline ends.

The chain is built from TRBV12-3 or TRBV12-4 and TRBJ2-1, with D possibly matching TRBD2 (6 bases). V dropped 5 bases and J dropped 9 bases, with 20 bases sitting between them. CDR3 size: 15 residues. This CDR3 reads CASSLPSDTVGEQFF. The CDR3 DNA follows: TGTGCCAGCAGTCTACCTAGCGACACTGTCGGTGAGCAGTTCTTC.

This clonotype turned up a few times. The CDR3 protein is CASSPNTRASTDTQYF. CDR3 DNA: TGCGCCAGCAGCCCCAACACAAGAGCTAGCACAGATACGCAGTATTTT. The chain joins TRBV4-3 to TRBJ2-3; D unresolved. Deletions cut 4 bases from V and 0 bases from J, with 14 bases between. CDR1 is LGHNA and CDR2 is YSLEER in the germline V gene. The CDR3 extends over 16 amino acids.

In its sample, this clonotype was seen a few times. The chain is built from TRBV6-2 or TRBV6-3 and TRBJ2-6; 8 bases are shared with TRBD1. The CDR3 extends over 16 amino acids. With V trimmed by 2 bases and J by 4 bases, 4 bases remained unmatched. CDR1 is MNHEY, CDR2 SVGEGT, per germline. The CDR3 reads CASSYQGAHGANVLTF. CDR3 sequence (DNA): TGTGCCAGCAGTTACCAGGGGGCGCACGGGGCCAACGTCCTGACTTTC.

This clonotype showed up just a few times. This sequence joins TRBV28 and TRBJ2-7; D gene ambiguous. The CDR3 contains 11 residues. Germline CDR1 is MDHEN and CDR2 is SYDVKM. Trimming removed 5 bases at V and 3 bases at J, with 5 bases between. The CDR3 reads CASSALYEQYF. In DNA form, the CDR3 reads TGTGCCAGCAGTGCACTCTACGAGCAGTACTTC.

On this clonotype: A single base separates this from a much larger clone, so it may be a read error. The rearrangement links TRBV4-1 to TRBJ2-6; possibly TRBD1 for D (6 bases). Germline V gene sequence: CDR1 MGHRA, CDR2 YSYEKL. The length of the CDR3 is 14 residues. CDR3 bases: TGCGCCAGCAGCCCAGGGGTCGGGGCCAACGGCCTGACTTTC. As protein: CASSPGVGANGLTF.

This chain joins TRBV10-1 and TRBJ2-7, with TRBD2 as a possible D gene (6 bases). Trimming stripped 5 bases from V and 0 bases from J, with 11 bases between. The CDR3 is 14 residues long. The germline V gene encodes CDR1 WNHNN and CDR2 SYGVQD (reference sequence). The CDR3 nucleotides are TGCGCCAGCAGTCGGGACTTAAGCTCCTACGAGCAGTACTTC. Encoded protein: CASSRDLSSYEQYF.

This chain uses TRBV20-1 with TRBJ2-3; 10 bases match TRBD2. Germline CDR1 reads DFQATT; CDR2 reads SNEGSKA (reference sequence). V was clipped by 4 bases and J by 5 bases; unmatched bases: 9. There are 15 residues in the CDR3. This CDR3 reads CSATEREGAEDTQYF. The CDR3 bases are TGCAGTGCTACGGAGCGGGAGGGAGCTGAAGATACGCAGTATTTT.

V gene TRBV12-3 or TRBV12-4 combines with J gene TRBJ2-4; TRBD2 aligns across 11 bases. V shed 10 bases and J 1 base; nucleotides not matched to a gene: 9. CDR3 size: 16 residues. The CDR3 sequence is CATPRASGRAKNIQYF. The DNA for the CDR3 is TGTGCCACCCCTAGGGCTAGCGGGAGGGCCAAAAACATTCAGTACTTC.

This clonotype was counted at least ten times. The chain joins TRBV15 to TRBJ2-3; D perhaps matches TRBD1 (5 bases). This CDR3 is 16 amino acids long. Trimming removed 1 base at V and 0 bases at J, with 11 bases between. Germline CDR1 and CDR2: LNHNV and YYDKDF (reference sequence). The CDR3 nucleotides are TGTGCCACCAGCAGAGTCCAGGGCCCAAGCACAGATACGCAGTATTTT. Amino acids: CATSRVQGPSTDTQYF.

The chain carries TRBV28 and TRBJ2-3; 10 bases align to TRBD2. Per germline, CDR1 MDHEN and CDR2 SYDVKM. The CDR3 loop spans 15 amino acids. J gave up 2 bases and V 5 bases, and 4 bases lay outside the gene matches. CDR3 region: CASSPGTSVTDTQYF. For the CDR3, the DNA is TGTGCCAGCAGTCCCGGGACTAGCGTCACAGATACGCAGTATTTT.

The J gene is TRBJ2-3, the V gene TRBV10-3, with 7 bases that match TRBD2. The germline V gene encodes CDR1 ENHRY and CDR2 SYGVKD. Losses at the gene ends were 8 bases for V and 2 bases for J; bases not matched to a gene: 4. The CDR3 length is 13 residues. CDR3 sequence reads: CAIGAGATDTQYF. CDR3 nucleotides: TGTGCCATCGGCGCGGGAGCCACAGATACGCAGTATTTT.

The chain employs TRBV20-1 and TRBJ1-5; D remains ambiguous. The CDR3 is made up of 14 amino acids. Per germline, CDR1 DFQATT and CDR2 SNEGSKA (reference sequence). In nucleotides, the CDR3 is TGCTTCTGGGCCCAGGCTCCGGGGTATCAGCCCCAGCATTTT. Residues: CFWAQAPGYQPQHF.

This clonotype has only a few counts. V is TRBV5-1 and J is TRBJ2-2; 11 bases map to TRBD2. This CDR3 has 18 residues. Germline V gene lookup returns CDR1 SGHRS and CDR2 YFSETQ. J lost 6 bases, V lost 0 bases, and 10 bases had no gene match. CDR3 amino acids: CASSLETSGRIWAGELFF. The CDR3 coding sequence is TGCGCCAGCAGCTTGGAAACTAGCGGGAGAATTTGGGCCGGGGAGCTGTTTTTT.